This TCR beta chain was documented in a study of T cell repertoires in cytomegalovirus infection. TCRdb independently ran MiXCR on the reads; one entry per CDR3 protein. The repertoire holds hundreds of thousands of distinct CDR3 sequences, approximately 30% seen once, with around 15% in the top ten. As concerns this clonotype: Its antigen is as yet unknown.

CDR1 is MNHEY, CDR2 SMNVEV, per germline (reference sequence). CDR3 length: 18 residues. The trim removed 7 bases at V and 8 bases at J, leaving 19 bases unmatched. This sequence joins TRBV27 and TRBJ2-1; 11 bases line up with TRBD2. This receptor was taken from a human donor in good health (CMV status not recorded). Some clones in this sample may be carry-over from other donors' samples. The sample in question was cultured CD8+ T cells from PBMCs, obtained from culture after CMV antigen stimulation. The CDR3 DNA follows: TGTGCCAGCACCGACCCCCTCTCCTTAGCGGGGGGGCCACATGAGCAGTTCTTC. It yields the protein CASTDPLSLAGGPHEQFF.